This is a list of T cell receptor beta chains from one sample in a study of shared clonotypes between healthy human individuals. The data were produced by immunoSEQ multiplex PCR, yet TCRdb's version contains in-frame clones alone and is incomplete. The table has approximately 980,000 clones, 76% seen once. The specimen sequenced was memory CD4+ T cells sorted from blood. These receptors all stem from a man younger than 35 in good health. The CDR3 runs from the conserved cysteine through the conserved F or W. The D gene is left open where the match is weak. Clone size, where shown, is once, few, many, or a class for clones that have expanded.

TRBV6-5,TRBJ1-2,.,.,TGTGCCAGCAGTCGGAGGGAGGGAGACTATGGCTACACCTTC,CASSRREGDYGYTF
TRBV30,TRBJ1-2,TRBD1,.,TGTGCCTGGTCAGGTGACAGGGACGGCTACACCTTC,CAWSGDRDGYTF
TRBV5-1,TRBJ1-1,.,.,TGCGCCAGCAGCTTGGGTCGGACAGCGAAGAACACTGAAGCTTTCTTT,CASSLGRTAKNTEAFF
TRBV2,TRBJ1-6,TRBD1,.,TGTGCCAGCAGTGTGGGGACAGGGTCACCCAATTCACCCCTCCACTTT,CASSVGTGSPNSPLHF
TRBV21-1,TRBJ2-3,.,.,TGTGCCAGCGGAGAATCAGGGGACACACGTCGTTTGAATACGCAGTATTTT,CASGESGDTRRLNTQYF
TRBV5-1,TRBJ2-7,TRBD1,.,TGCGCCAGCAGCTTCACAGGGGACTCCTACGAGCAGTACTTC,CASSFTGDSYEQYF
TRBV6-1,TRBJ1-1,.,.,TGTGCCGGACGGATCAAGACTGAAGCTTTCTTT,CAGRIKTEAFF
TRBV5-1,TRBJ1-1,.,.,TGCGCCAGCAGCCCCGGACCGGGGAACACTGAAGCTTTCTTT,CASSPGPGNTEAFF
TRBV4-1,TRBJ1-4,.,.,TGCGCCAGCAGGCAGACAACTAATGAAAAACTGTTTTTT,CASRQTTNEKLFF
TRBV6-5,TRBJ2-5,.,.,TGTGCCAGCAGCCCCGGGACACTCCAAGAGACCCAGTACTTC,CASSPGTLQETQYF
TRBV7-9,TRBJ2-3,TRBD1,.,TGTGCCAGCAGCTCTGACAGGGTTACAGATACGCAGTATTTT,CASSSDRVTDTQYF
TRBV2,TRBJ2-7,TRBD1,few,TGTGCCAGCGCGGACAGACAGGGGGCGCCTGGCGAGCAGTACTTC,CASADRQGAPGEQYF